A single sample gave rise to the 20 T cell receptor beta chains below, sequenced in a study of T cell repertoires in cytomegalovirus infection. Each CDR3 protein is one row after TCRdb ran MiXCR on the reads. The sample consists of 570,000 or so distinct CDR3 sequences, about 39% of them appearing once. The antigens of these receptors remain unknown. The starting material was cultured PBMCs, obtained from culture after CMV antigen stimulation. The receptors were sampled from a human donor in good health (CMV status not recorded). Some clones in this sample may be carry-over from other donors' samples.

This clonotype was observed a few times. V and J are TRBV10-2 and TRBJ1-2; D gene uncertain. The CDR3 contains 13 residues. Trimming removed 8 bases at V and 1 base at J, with 11 bases between. Germline V gives CDR1 WSHSY, CDR2 SAAADI. The CDR3 here is CASPVQLNYGYTF. CDR3 sequence (DNA): TGCGCCAGCCCTGTACAGCTTAACTATGGCTACACCTTC.

The CDR3 bases are TGTGCCAGCAGCGGGGGGTTTTATGGCTACACCTTC. This sequence encodes CASSGGFYGYTF. V is TRBV7-9 and J is TRBJ1-2; D may be TRBD1 (5 bases). Germline assignment: CDR1 SEHNR and CDR2 FQNEAQ (reference sequence). Trimming took off 5 bases at V and 5 bases at J, with 9 bases between the two ends. The CDR3 contains 12 residues. Filled out from reference TRBV7-9 and TRBJ1-2, the complete variable domain reads DTGVSQNPRHKITKRGQNVTFRCDPISEHNRLYWYRQTLGQGPEFLTYFQNEAQLEKSRLLSDRFSAERPKGSFSTLEIQRTEQGDSAMYLCASSGGFYGYTFGSGTRLTVV.

This clonotype was recorded only once. V and J are TRBV7-4 and TRBJ2-4, with a weak D call TRBD2 (6 bases). The CDR3 is 12 amino acids. Trimming stripped 3 bases from V and 14 bases from J, with 14 bases between. Germline assignment: CDR1 SGHVT and CDR2 SQSDAQ. In nucleotides, the CDR3 is TGTGCCAGCAGCTTTGCCCGGGACTCAAAGTACTTC. Translating it yields CASSFARDSKYF.

The DNA for the CDR3 is TGCAGCGTTGAAGATGGGGACAGGGGGCTTGGCTACACCTTC. Translating gives CSVEDGDRGLGYTF. The chain carries TRBV29-1 and TRBJ1-2; 12 bases agree with TRBD1. Germline values: CDR1 SQVTM, CDR2 ANQGSEA. With V trimmed by 0 bases and J by 7 bases, 3 bases remained unmatched. This CDR3 has 14 residues.

The V and J genes are TRBV5-6 and TRBJ2-5; TRBD2 is a possible D gene (7 bases). V lost 3 bases to trimming and J lost 5 bases, with 17 bases between them. The CDR3 has 15 residues. Germline CDR1 is SGHDT and CDR2 is YYEEEE. The CDR3 nucleotides are TGTGCCAGCAGCTGGGAGGGACATTCGTGGGAGACCCAGTACTTC. It translates to CASSWEGHSWETQYF.

The V call is TRBV6-2 or TRBV6-3, the J call TRBJ2-3, with D hard to call. The CDR3 covers 16 residues. Trimming shortened V by 5 bases and J by 0 bases, and 15 bases separated the two germline ends. Germline V gives CDR1 MNHEY, CDR2 SVGEGT. CDR3 residues: CASSPVYRRSTDTQYF. CDR3 in DNA: TGTGCCAGCAGTCCCGTCTATAGGCGGAGCACAGATACGCAGTATTTT.

A word on this clonotype: One end of the junction fails to match germline, which may point to a read error. The V and J genes are TRBV5-3 and TRBJ2-5, with TRBD2 matching 8 bases. TRBV5-3 qualifies as an ORF whose function is uncertain. The CDR3 extends over 15 amino acids. CDR3 amino acids: CASSLAGRVRETQYF. The CDR3 DNA reads as TGTGCCAGCAGCTTGGCCGGGAGGGTCCGAGAGACCCAGTACTTC.

This sequence joins TRBV7-2 and TRBJ2-7; possible D gene TRBD1, 6 bases. CDR1 is SGHTA, CDR2 FQGNSA, per germline. The ends were cut back, 0 bases at V and 1 base at J, with 16 bases in the middle. The CDR3 covers 17 residues. The CDR3 region is CASSLAWVGQGSYEQYF. In nucleotides, the CDR3 is TGTGCCAGCAGCTTAGCCTGGGTCGGGCAGGGGTCCTACGAGCAGTACTTC.

This clonotype was detected only a few times. The chain links TRBV19 to TRBJ2-3; D perhaps matches TRBD2 (6 bases). V was trimmed by 7 bases and J by 2 bases, leaving 10 bases between them. Germline V gene data show CDR1 as LNHDA and CDR2 as SQIVND (reference sequence). CDR3 length: 13 amino acids. This CDR3 reads CASTASATDTQYF. CDR3 bases: TGTGCCAGTACCGCTAGCGCCACAGATACGCAGTATTTT.

This clonotype has more than one count but fewer than ten. The rearrangement joins TRBV6-5 to TRBJ2-3; 13 nucleotides agree with TRBD2. This CDR3 is built from 17 residues. Trimming cost V 5 bases and J 0 bases; bases outside gene matches: 5. Germline V gene data show CDR1 as MNHEY and CDR2 as SVGAGI. The CDR3 DNA follows: TGTGCCAGCAGTCGGACTAGCGGGGGCCTTAGCACAGATACGCAGTATTTT. It translates to CASSRTSGGLSTDTQYF.

This chain links TRBV6-9 with TRBJ1-5; 9 bases fit TRBD1. The CDR3 sequence is 20 residues long. V lost 6 bases and J lost 2; bases outside the gene matches: 20. Germline assignment: CDR1 MNHGY and CDR2 SVAAGI. Written as DNA, the CDR3 is TGTGCCAGCAGAAGGGACAGGGAACGGGGTGAAGTTGTGGGCAATCAGCCCCAGCATTTT. Encoded protein: CASRRDRERGEVVGNQPQHF.

V usage is TRBV3-1 and J usage is TRBJ1-6, with 7 bases aligning to TRBD1. The germline gives CDR1 LGHDT, CDR2 YNNKEL (reference sequence). The CDR3 is made up of 13 amino acids. With V trimmed by 5 bases and J by 5 bases, 0 bases remained unmatched. In DNA, the CDR3 is TGTGCCAGCAGCGGGACAGATAATTCACCCCTCCACTTT. The encoded protein is CASSGTDNSPLHF.

The chain combines TRBV12-3 or TRBV12-4 with TRBJ2-7; D might be TRBD2 (6 bases). Between the trimmed V and J ends, which lost 6 bases and 3 bases, there was a span of 18 bases. The CDR3 totals 15 residues. The CDR3 protein is CASSARWRGVYEQYF. DNA for the CDR3: TGTGCCAGCAGCGCCCGCTGGAGGGGCGTCTACGAGCAGTACTTC.

The DNA of the CDR3 is TGCAGTGCTAGAAAGCAGGGATACTATGGCTACACCTTC. It codes for CSARKQGYYGYTF. The J gene is TRBJ1-2, the V gene TRBV20-1, with a weak D call TRBD1 (5 bases). CDR1 DFQATT and CDR2 SNEGSKA come from the germline V gene (reference sequence). V gave up 2 bases and J gave up 3 bases, with 10 bases separating them. This CDR3 has 13 amino acids.

This clonotype was observed a handful of times. The chain couples TRBV19 to TRBJ1-5; possible D gene TRBD1, 6 bases. V was cut by 7 bases and J by 7 bases, with 11 bases left in between. CDR3 length equals 12 residues. Germline V gene data show CDR1 as LNHDA and CDR2 as SQIVND (reference sequence). The CDR3 spells CASNQGGQPQHF. The CDR3 nucleotides read TGTGCCAGTAACCAAGGGGGACAGCCCCAGCATTTT.

This clonotype was seen a handful of times. The chain has TRBV9 and TRBJ1-2; no clear D. This CDR3 is built from 15 residues. CDR1 is SGDLS and CDR2 is YYNGEE in the germline V gene. V shed 0 bases and J shed 3 bases, with 12 bases lying between them. The DNA for the CDR3 is TGTGCCAGCAGCGTAGGGGGAGGGCTCGACTATGGCTACACCTTC. Amino acids: CASSVGGGLDYGYTF.

This clonotype has more than one count but fewer than ten. The V gene is TRBV19, the J gene TRBJ1-5; no reliable D call. The V gene lost 6 bases and the J gene lost 0 bases, with 12 bases spanning the gap. Per germline, CDR1 LNHDA and CDR2 SQIVND (reference sequence). The CDR3 extends over 15 amino acids. CDR3 coding DNA: TGTGCCAGTAGCCCGGGGTCCTATAGCAATCAGCCCCAGCATTTT. Translation gives CASSPGSYSNQPQHF.

This clonotype was seen only a few times. The J gene is TRBJ2-3, the V gene TRBV5-6; D is perhaps TRBD1 (5 bases). The CDR3 covers 15 residues. V was clipped by 1 base and J by 3 bases, with 12 bases between them. CDR1 is SGHDT, CDR2 YYEEEE, per germline. The CDR3 spells CASSLSGKGTDTQYF. For the CDR3, the DNA is TGTGCCAGCAGCTTGTCGGGTAAGGGGACAGATACGCAGTATTTT.

This clonotype has only a few counts. This CDR3 reads CAISESNGPGNTIYF. For the CDR3, the DNA is TGTGCCATCAGTGAGTCGAACGGGCCTGGAAACACCATATATTTT. V gene TRBV10-3 combines with J gene TRBJ1-3, with no clear D. The CDR3 is made up of 15 amino acids. The V and J ends lost 0 bases and 2 bases respectively, with 8 bases between them. Per germline, CDR1 ENHRY and CDR2 SYGVKD.

The chain combines TRBV4-2 with TRBJ1-1; 8 nucleotides line up with TRBD1. Germline assignment: CDR1 LGHNA and CDR2 YNFKEQ. V gave up 4 bases and J gave up 5 bases; unmatched junction bases: 6. This CDR3 has 14 residues. CDR3 coding DNA: TGTGCCAGCAGCCCAACCAGACAGGGGACTGAAGCTTTCTTT. Its protein product is CASSPTRQGTEAFF.